The next 30 T cell receptor beta chains were all read from a single sample in a study of blood T cell repertoires in COVID-19. The assay was immunoSEQ multiplex PCR, and TCRdb's table has in-frame clones only and misses some. The table lists under 300,000 clones, about 81% of them singletons. The specimen was peripheral blood. The receptors were gathered from a woman aged 60-70 years with active or convalescent COVID-19.

The chain has TRBV19 and TRBJ1-4; D is perhaps TRBD1 (6 bases). Trimming shortened V by 8 bases and J by 4 bases, and 11 bases separated the two germline ends. The CDR3 is made up of 13 amino acids. Germline CDR1 reads LNHDA; CDR2 reads SQIVND (reference sequence). The CDR3 DNA reads as TGTGCCAGTGAAGACAGGAATAATGAAAAACTGTTTTTT. Translated, it gives CASEDRNNEKLFF. Based on the CDR3 plus reference TRBV19 and TRBJ1-4, the full variable domain is DGGITQSPKYLFRKEGQNVTLSCEQNLNHDAMYWYRQDPGQGLRLIYYSQIVNDFQKGDIAEGYSVSREKKESFPLTVTSAQKNPTAFYLCASEDRNNEKLFFGSGTQLSVL.

The genes are TRBV7-9 and TRBJ2-3; TRBD2 agrees at 12 bases. The CDR3 spans 13 residues. Germline V gives CDR1 SEHNR, CDR2 FQNEAQ (reference sequence). V was clipped by 10 bases and J by 4 bases; unmatched bases: 3. DNA of the CDR3: TGTGCCACGACTAGCGGGGGACCAGATACGCAGTATTTT. It yields the protein CATTSGGPDTQYF.

This clone was recorded only once. The rearrangement links TRBV7-2 to TRBJ2-4, with D perhaps matching TRBD1 (6 bases). The V end lost 5 bases, the J end lost 2 bases, and 10 bases lay between the germline ends. CDR1 is SGHTA and CDR2 is FQGNSA in the germline V gene. This CDR3 has 14 residues. CDR3 bases: TGTGCCAGCAGCACACAGGGAACCAAAAACATTCAGTACTTC. Its translation: CASSTQGTKNIQYF.

This clone was counted between two and nine times. The V gene is TRBV2, the J gene TRBJ1-1; D is perhaps TRBD1 (5 bases). The CDR3 covers 14 residues. Germline V CDR1 and CDR2: SNHLY, FYNNEI. Trimming took 5 bases from V and 4 from J, leaving 14 bases between them. The chain's CDR3 is CASSLAEGVTEAFF. CDR3 in DNA: TGTGCCAGCAGTTTGGCAGAAGGGGTCACTGAAGCTTTCTTT.

The chain employs TRBV3-1 (or the pseudogene TRBV3-2) and TRBJ1-2; TRBD1 might be the D (6 bases). This CDR3 spans 15 amino acids. The germline CDR1 and CDR2 sequences are LGHDT and YNNKEL (reference sequence). With 4 bases removed from V and 0 bases from J, the gap between germline ends came to 12 bases. DNA for the CDR3: TGTGCCAGCAGCCCAGCGGACAGACCTAACTATGGCTACACCTTC. It codes for CASSPADRPNYGYTF.

The chain combines TRBV30 with TRBJ1-2; no firm D call. V lost 1 base, J lost 5 bases, and 8 bases lay in between. The germline V gene encodes CDR1 GTSNPN and CDR2 SVGIG (reference sequence). CDR3 length equals 12 residues. The CDR3 region has the DNA TGTGCCTGGAGTGCGCCAGGTTATGGCTACACCTTC. It yields the protein CAWSAPGYGYTF.

This sequence joins TRBV10-3 and TRBJ2-5; TRBD1 agrees at 7 bases. The CDR3 loop spans 15 amino acids. Germline values: CDR1 ENHRY, CDR2 SYGVKD. V shed 4 bases, J shed 4 bases, and the junction held 9 bases outside the gene matches. The CDR3: CAISAGQAFGETQYF. The CDR3 DNA sequence: TGTGCCATCAGTGCCGGACAGGCCTTTGGAGAGACCCAGTACTTC.

This clone was seen a handful of times. The chain employs TRBV5-1 and TRBJ2-2; D may be TRBD2 (5 bases). Trimming shortened V by 4 bases and J by 6 bases, and 16 bases separated the two germline ends. The germline V gene has CDR1 SGHRS and CDR2 YFSETQ. This CDR3 spans 15 amino acids. The CDR3: CASSPSIGGPGELFF. CDR3 coding DNA: TGCGCCAGCAGCCCATCCATCGGAGGTCCCGGGGAGCTGTTTTTT.

V usage is TRBV9 and J usage is TRBJ1-3, with D possibly matching TRBD1 (5 bases). CDR1 SGDLS and CDR2 YYNGEE come from the germline V gene. The CDR3 runs 16 residues. The V end lost 0 bases, the J end lost 4 bases, and 14 bases lay between the germline ends. This chain's CDR3 is CASSVEPGLGGNTIYF. The CDR3 DNA follows: TGTGCCAGCAGCGTAGAACCGGGACTTGGGGGAAACACCATATATTTT. Full variable domain (rest looked up from reference TRBV9 and TRBJ1-3): DSGVTQTPKHLITATGQRVTLRCSPRSGDLSVYWYQQSLDQGLQFLIQYYNGEERAKGNILERFSAQQFPDLHSELNLSSLELGDSALYFCASSVEPGLGGNTIYFGEGSWLTVV.

This clone has only one observation. The chain links TRBV6-1 to TRBJ2-3, with D possibly matching TRBD2 (7 bases). Germline V gives CDR1 MNHNS, CDR2 SASEGT. The CDR3 contains 16 residues. V was clipped by 4 bases and J by 1 base, with 15 bases between them. The CDR3 sequence is CASSVGGLQGTDTQYF. CDR3 coding DNA: TGTGCCAGCAGTGTCGGGGGGCTCCAGGGCACAGATACGCAGTATTTT.

The gene calls are TRBV19 and TRBJ1-6; D unclear. CDR3 length: 16 residues. V was trimmed by 8 bases and J by 4 bases, leaving 18 bases between them. Looked up from germline, CDR1 is LNHDA and CDR2 is SQIVND (reference sequence). The CDR3 region has the DNA TGTGCCAGTCGGGGTTCCGCTGCCCTTTATAATTCACCCCTCCACTTT. Its protein is CASRGSAALYNSPLHF.

The V call is TRBV5-1, the J call TRBJ2-3; 8 bases are a match to TRBD2. CDR3 size: 16 residues. Germline trimming cut 0 bases from V and 1 base from J; bases unmatched to any gene: 4. Germline V lookup: CDR1 SGHRS, CDR2 YFSETQ. CDR3 coding DNA: TGCGCCAGCAGCTTGGGCCCAGCGGGGGGCACAGATACGCAGTATTTT. Translation gives CASSLGPAGGTDTQYF. Full variable domain (rest looked up from reference TRBV5-1 and TRBJ2-3): KAGVTQTPRYLIKTRGQQVTLSCSPISGHRSVSWYQQTPGQGLQFLFEYFSETQRNKGNFPGRFSGRQFSNSRSEMNVSTLELGDSALYLCASSLGPAGGTDTQYFGPGTRLTVL.

The chain carries TRBV5-1 and TRBJ2-1, with 8 bases matching TRBD1. CDR3 length: 15 residues. Germline V gene data show CDR1 as SGHRS and CDR2 as YFSETQ. V shed 4 bases, J shed 7 bases, and the junction held 10 bases outside the gene matches. CDR3 sequence (DNA): TGCGCCAGCAGCATACAGGGGGAAGGCCCAAATGAGCAGTTCTTC. Protein: CASSIQGEGPNEQFF.

V gene TRBV27 combines with J gene TRBJ1-5, with D possibly matching TRBD1 (6 bases). Trimming removed 0 bases from V and 0 bases from J, with 21 bases in between. From germline, CDR1 is MNHEY and CDR2 SMNVEV (reference sequence). This CDR3 has 20 residues. The DNA for the CDR3 is TGTGCCAGCAGTTTATCATCGGGGGGCAGGGGAGTCTATAGCAATCAGCCCCAGCATTTT. Its protein product is CASSLSSGGRGVYSNQPQHF.

V and J are TRBV6-5 and TRBJ2-6; 7 bases fit TRBD1. V trimming: 6 bases; J trimming: 4 bases; junction bases outside the gene matches: 6. The CDR3 totals 15 residues. CDR1 and CDR2 (germline): MNHEY, SVGAGI. The CDR3 sequence: CASRRQGLGANVLTF. CDR3 DNA: TGTGCCAGCAGGAGACAGGGTTTAGGGGCCAACGTCCTGACTTTC.

The rearrangement links TRBV5-6 to TRBJ2-7; 7 positions agree with TRBD1. Germline values: CDR1 SGHDT, CDR2 YYEEEE. The CDR3 length is 18 residues. Unmatched junction bases numbered 20, after V lost 0 bases and J lost 8 bases. The CDR3 region is CASSLAGVTGDRGGQQYF. In nucleotides, the CDR3 is TGTGCCAGCAGCTTGGCCGGAGTGACTGGGGACAGAGGTGGGCAGCAGTACTTC.

The rearrangement joins TRBV3-1 (or the pseudogene TRBV3-2) to TRBJ2-3; no clear D. Trimming shortened V by 1 base and J by 3 bases, and 5 bases separated the two germline ends. Germline V gene lookup returns CDR1 LGHDT and CDR2 YNNKEL (reference sequence). This CDR3 has 13 amino acids. CDR3 protein: CASSQAMTDTQYF. CDR3 nucleotide sequence: TGTGCCAGCAGCCAAGCCATGACAGATACGCAGTATTTT.

The V and J genes are TRBV7-8 and TRBJ1-5, with 8 nucleotides matching TRBD1. Germline trimming cut 4 bases from V and 3 bases from J; bases unmatched to any gene: 8. Per the germline V gene, CDR1 is SGHVS and CDR2 is FQNEAQ. The CDR3 has 16 amino acids. CDR3 loop: CASSSSNRGINQPQHF. In DNA, the CDR3 is TGTGCCAGCAGCTCTAGTAACAGGGGGATCAATCAGCCCCAGCATTTT.

CDR3 sequence reads: CASSDLGWGNQPQHF. Here the CDR3 DNA reads TGCGCCAGCAGTGACCTAGGCTGGGGCAATCAGCCCCAGCATTTT. This chain uses TRBV10-1 with TRBJ1-5, with no clear D. V dropped 3 bases and J dropped 2 bases, with 11 bases sitting between them. There are 15 residues in the CDR3. Germline loops: CDR1 WNHNN, CDR2 SYGVQD (reference sequence).

V and J are TRBV30 and TRBJ2-7; 7 bases are a match to TRBD1. CDR3 length equals 14 residues. The ends lost 2 bases at V and 4 bases at J; junction bases unmatched: 8. Germline V gene lookup returns CDR1 GTSNPN and CDR2 SVGIG (reference sequence). CDR3 sequence (DNA): TGTGCCTGGAGTAGGGGGCTCTTGGTTTACGAGCAGTACTTC. Its protein is CAWSRGLLVYEQYF.

The chain joins TRBV7-6 to TRBJ2-3; possible D gene TRBD2, 6 bases. The CDR3 length is 15 residues. Per germline, CDR1 SGHVS and CDR2 FNYEAQ. Trimming left V 2 bases short and J 1 base short, with 10 bases between. The CDR3, as DNA: TGTGCCAGCAGCTTAAGGAGGGACCGCACAGATACGCAGTATTTT. Protein sequence: CASSLRRDRTDTQYF.

This chain links TRBV2 with TRBJ2-1, with TRBD1 as a possible D gene (6 bases). The CDR3 sequence is 16 residues long. Germline V gene sequence: CDR1 SNHLY, CDR2 FYNNEI. With 6 bases removed from V and 7 bases from J, the gap between germline ends came to 22 bases. The CDR3 DNA reads as TGTGCCAGCAGACCCCTGGGGGCAAGACTGGTTAATGAGCAGTTCTTC. Translating gives CASRPLGARLVNEQFF.

This chain connects TRBV9 to TRBJ1-2; TRBD1 aligns across 12 bases. Germline CDR1 is SGDLS and CDR2 is YYNGEE. The trim removed 4 bases at V and 8 bases at J, leaving 6 bases unmatched. The CDR3 contains 14 residues. The CDR3 region is CASSPWDRGQGYTF. CDR3 coding DNA: TGTGCCAGCAGCCCCTGGGACAGGGGGCAAGGCTACACCTTC.

The chain couples TRBV7-2 to TRBJ1-1; the D gene is possibly TRBD1 (6 bases). Germline V gene data show CDR1 as SGHTA and CDR2 as FQGNSA. The CDR3 extends over 15 amino acids. Trimming removed 2 bases at V and 11 bases at J, with 21 bases between. The CDR3 here is CASSLSPHQGSLAFF. CDR3 nucleotide sequence: TGTGCCAGCAGCTTATCGCCCCACCAGGGGAGTTTGGCTTTCTTT.

This clone was detected only a few times. J is TRBJ1-2 and V is TRBV7-9; TRBD1 matches at 11 bases. The length of the CDR3 is 14 residues. The germline V gene encodes CDR1 SEHNR and CDR2 FQNEAQ (reference sequence). After removal of 4 bases from V and 4 bases from J, the junction contained 2 bases not matched to a gene. CDR3 bases: TGTGCCAGCAGCTCCGGGACAGGGGGCTATGGCTACACCTTC. Its protein is CASSSGTGGYGYTF.

This chain links TRBV19 with TRBJ1-6; 8 bases line up with TRBD1. The CDR3 covers 12 residues. Germline CDR1 and CDR2: LNHDA and SQIVND (reference sequence). The V and J ends lost 9 bases and 7 bases, in that order; junction bases with no gene match: 2. This CDR3 reads CASRQGNSPLHF. The DNA of the CDR3 is TGTGCCAGCCGACAGGGGAATTCACCCCTCCACTTT.

The chain is built from TRBV4-2 and TRBJ2-5; a possible D gene is TRBD2 (6 bases). This CDR3 is built from 18 residues. Germline V CDR1 and CDR2: LGHNA, YNFKEQ. V shed 3 bases and J shed 3 bases, with 23 bases lying between them. Written as DNA, the CDR3 is TGTGCCAGCAGCCAGGGCGAAGGTTTGGGTAGCGGAAAAGAGACCCAGTACTTC. Encoded protein: CASSQGEGLGSGKETQYF.

CDR3 loop: CASGGTGDSPLHF. As DNA, the CDR3 is TGCGCCAGCGGCGGGACAGGGGATTCACCCCTCCACTTT. The chain employs TRBV5-1 and TRBJ1-6; 10 nucleotides line up with TRBD1. This CDR3 is built from 13 residues. Germline loops: CDR1 SGHRS, CDR2 YFSETQ. V was pared by 7 bases and J by 8 bases, with 3 bases of the junction left unmatched. The entire variable domain, with the rest obtained from reference TRBV5-1 and TRBJ1-6, is as follows: KAGVTQTPRYLIKTRGQQVTLSCSPISGHRSVSWYQQTPGQGLQFLFEYFSETQRNKGNFPGRFSGRQFSNSRSEMNVSTLELGDSALYLCASGGTGDSPLHFGNGTRLTVT.

This clone occurred a few times. CDR3 region: CASNSASSPSGNTIYF. CDR3 coding DNA: TGTGCCAGTAACTCCGCGTCTAGCCCCTCTGGAAACACCATATATTTT. The V and J genes are TRBV19 and TRBJ1-3; D is unresolved. The CDR3 length is 16 residues. Per germline, CDR1 LNHDA and CDR2 SQIVND (reference sequence). Between the trimmed V and J ends, which lost 7 bases and 0 bases, there was a span of 16 bases.

The chain combines TRBV10-3 with TRBJ1-1, with a tentative D call TRBD1 (5 bases). The CDR3 is made up of 18 amino acids. Germline-derived CDR1 and CDR2 are ENHRY and SYGVKD. V was trimmed by 4 bases and J by 0 bases, leaving 21 bases between them. The CDR3 bases are TGTGCCATCAGTGCCACGACAGATTTGAGCGTCATGAACACTGAAGCTTTCTTT. Its protein product is CAISATTDLSVMNTEAFF.